This T cell receptor beta chain is drawn from a study of post-analysis software for immune sequencing data. As for the study in general: As for disease course, relapsing-remitting, secondary progressive and progressive-relapsing multiple sclerosis were all included. The study, taken as a whole, reports: Controls' normalized Chao1 diversity significantly exceeded that of multiple sclerosis patients. Samples from a shared batch, those prepared together, strongly co-clustered by F measure. Roughly 5 TRBV segments occurring more often in patients than controls included TRBV5-6, TRBV5-1 and TRBV20-1.

Trimming cost V 0 bases and J 3 bases, with 15 bases left between them. This CDR3 spans 16 amino acids. From germline, CDR1 is SGHRS and CDR2 YFSETQ. cDNA libraries of TCR beta carried unique molecular identifiers. When about 0.9 to 10 million T cells were used, they gave hundreds of thousands of cDNA molecules. One entry per CDR3 protein, called by TCRdb with MiXCR from the PCR reads. The table has 700,000 to 800,000 distinct CDR3 sequences, 25% to 30% seen once. In regard to this clonotype: The antigen remains unidentified.

The sequence came from a girl between 10 and 17 years old with multiple sclerosis. Sequences were obtained from blood. This chain uses TRBV5-1 with TRBJ1-1; possible D gene TRBD1, 5 bases. The CDR3 DNA follows: TGCGCCAGCAGCTTGGCCTGGGCAGGGCGGTACACTGAAGCTTTCTTT. It encodes CASSLAWAGRYTEAFF.